This TCR beta chain is from a study of Graves' ophthalmopathy and Graves' hyperthyroidism. For the study at large: Researchers obtained peripheral blood at initial diagnosis, before any treatment had begun.

The CDR3 is made up of 11 amino acids. V gave up 4 bases and J gave up 7 bases, with 11 bases separating them. The germline V gene has CDR1 DFQATT and CDR2 SNEGSKA (reference sequence). Study-wide points: Blood also held most thyroid clonotypes expanded above 0.001 frequency.

Beta-chain TCR CDR3 regions were amplified from RNA transcripts. After a first-round RT-PCR with HTBI primers, a second-round multiplex PCR was run. TCRdb used MiXCR to reprocess the multiplex PCR reads, holding one entry per CDR3 protein. The table includes tens of thousands of distinct CDR3 sequences, around 52% detected once. Symptoms, serum thyroxine and TRAb, thyroid ultrasound, and orbital computed tomography formed the diagnostic basis. PBMCs were obtained from 9.5 to 10 ml of fresh peripheral blood. In its sample, this clonotype ranks as medium-sized. Antigen: not known. This TCR derives from an adult man with Graves' ophthalmopathy. This rearrangement joins TRBV20-1 to TRBJ2-7; possibly TRBD2 for D (6 bases). Material for sequencing was peripheral blood. The CDR3 region has the DNA TGCAGTGCTAAGGAGGGAGATGAGCAGTACTTC. This gives the protein CSAKEGDEQYF.